This T cell receptor (beta chain) comes out of a study of T-cell reconstitution after alpha-beta-depleted transplantation in children. Whole-study results and caveats: Some patients showed high day-60 TCRbeta diversity, which derived from surviving recipient T cells and thymic progenitors. T-cell counts and diversity at one year post-transplant came mainly from newly produced T cells. Reportedly, roughly two months post-transplant, alpha-beta T cells arose from several hundred expanded graft clones.

A library of TCRbeta sequences, prepared with unique molecular identifiers, was generated. TCRdb ran MiXCR on the PCR reads and lists one entry per CDR3 protein. The sample lists about 640,000 distinct CDR3 sequences, 10% to 15% occurring once. The V gene's germline CDR1 is SGHAT and CDR2 FQNNGV. The V and J ends lost 1 base and 6 bases respectively, with 10 bases between them. This CDR3 comprises 14 residues. This clonotype was seen repeatedly, ten times or more. Its target is unknown. The sample in question was PBMCs, mostly from graft donor cells, obtained 360 days after TCRalphabeta/CD19-depleted stem cell transplant. This rearrangement joins TRBV11-2 to TRBJ2-1; tentatively, D is TRBD1 or TRBD2 (6 bases each). The receptor was derived from a male patient between 10 and 17 years old who had a stem cell transplant for acute myeloid leukemia, so the T cells may come from the graft donor. CDR3 loop: CASSLVGGGNEQFF. The CDR3 DNA is TGTGCCAGCAGCTTAGTCGGGGGCGGCAATGAGCAGTTCTTC.